The clone carrying this TCR beta chain was counted ten times or more. Its target is unknown. The sample comes from a study of T cell repertoires in cytomegalovirus infection. This CDR3 has 14 residues. Between the trimmed V and J ends, which lost 3 bases and 2 bases, there was a span of 8 bases. CDR1 MNHNY and CDR2 SVGAGI come from the germline V gene (reference sequence). TCRdb itself ran the reads through MiXCR, one entry per CDR3 protein. Among some 920,000 distinct CDR3 sequences, roughly 31% were seen once, and the ten largest hold over 12%. The receptor was isolated from a human donor in good health (CMV status not recorded). Some clones in this sample may be carry-over from other donors' samples. Sequences were derived from cultured CD8+ T cells from PBMCs, sampled from culture after CMV antigen stimulation. The chain combines TRBV6-6 with TRBJ1-5; D ambiguous. This CDR3 reads CASSYLTGNQPQHF. DNA of the CDR3: TGTGCCAGCAGTTATCTGACTGGCAATCAGCCCCAGCATTTT.